These 30 T cell receptor beta chains were all obtained from the same sample, sequenced in a study of T cell repertoires in cytomegalovirus infection. TCRdb called the reads again in MiXCR, with one record for every CDR3 protein. Of about 190,000 distinct CDR3 sequences listed, approximately 9.7% are singletons. Material for sequencing was PBMCs. Receptor source: a human donor in good health (CMV status not recorded). Some clones in this sample may be carry-over from other donors' samples.

The CDR3: CSVEVGTEAFF. CDR3 coding DNA: TGCAGCGTTGAGGTGGGAACTGAAGCTTTCTTT. The rearrangement joins TRBV29-1 to TRBJ1-1; D unresolved. V was pared by 3 bases and J by 5 bases, with 7 bases between. This CDR3 has 11 amino acids. Per germline, CDR1 SQVTM and CDR2 ANQGSEA. Together with reference TRBV29-1 and TRBJ1-1, the CDR3 gives the full variable domain: SAVISQKPSRDICQRGTSLTIQCQVDSQVTMMFWYRQQPGQSLTLIATANQGSEATYESGFVIDKFPISRPNLTFSTLTVSNMSPEDSSIYLCSVEVGTEAFFGQGTRLTVV.

This clonotype was counted between two and nine times. V gene TRBV18 combines with J gene TRBJ2-7; D remains unclear. The CDR3 runs to 15 residues. Germline CDR1 is KGHSH and CDR2 is LQKENI. V was clipped by 1 base and J by 0 bases, with 10 bases between them. The CDR3 is CASSPQPGFSYEQYF. The CDR3 DNA sequence: TGTGCCAGCTCACCACAGCCAGGTTTCTCCTACGAGCAGTACTTC.

This clonotype has ten or more counts. The rearrangement links TRBV15 to TRBJ2-2; D gene uncertain. Germline loops: CDR1 LNHNV, CDR2 YYDKDF (reference sequence). This CDR3 has 13 residues. Trimming shortened V by 1 base and J by 8 bases, and 8 bases separated the two germline ends. For the CDR3, the DNA is TGTGCCACCAGCAGAGGAGGTCGGGGGGAGCTGTTTTTT. It encodes CATSRGGRGELFF.

This clonotype was seen ten or more times. The V call is TRBV7-2, the J call TRBJ1-2; 7 positions agree with TRBD1. The trim removed 5 bases at V and 3 bases at J, leaving 9 bases unmatched. Germline-derived CDR1 and CDR2 are SGHTA and FQGNSA. The CDR3 length is 15 residues. In nucleotides, the CDR3 is TGTGCCAGCAGCCTTGCCGCCGACAGGGACTATGGCTACACCTTC. This translates into CASSLAADRDYGYTF.

This clonotype was found many times. The V call is TRBV7-3, the J call TRBJ2-7, with 9 bases matching TRBD2. The CDR3 has 15 residues. The J segment lost 6 bases and the V segment lost 6 bases, leaving 12 bases of the junction unmatched. Germline-derived CDR1 and CDR2 are SGHTA and FQGTGA. The CDR3 nucleotides are TGTGCCAGCAGTCCTACCCTAGCGGGGTGGGGCGAGCAGTACTTC. Encoded protein: CASSPTLAGWGEQYF.

This clonotype appeared many times. The rearrangement joins TRBV5-6 to TRBJ2-1, with a weak D call TRBD2 (5 bases). Trimming took off 0 bases at V and 2 bases at J, with 6 bases between the two ends. The CDR3 length is 14 residues. Germline CDR1 and CDR2: SGHDT and YYEEEE. CDR3 sequence reads: CASSLDGTYNEQFF. Here the CDR3 DNA reads TGTGCCAGCAGCTTGGACGGGACCTACAATGAGCAGTTCTTC.

This rearrangement joins TRBV20-1 to TRBJ2-7; D is possibly TRBD2 (6 bases). The germline CDR1 and CDR2 sequences are DFQATT and SNEGSKA (reference sequence). Deletions cut 3 bases from V and 5 bases from J, with 14 bases between. The CDR3 consists of 13 residues. The CDR3 reads CSASFGASDEQYF. CDR3 DNA sequence: TGCAGTGCTAGTTTCGGAGCTAGCGACGAGCAGTACTTC.

The CDR3: CSARNLTLATYEQYF. In nucleotides, the CDR3 is TGCAGTGCCCGAAACCTTACACTTGCTACCTACGAGCAGTACTTC. The rearrangement links TRBV20-1 to TRBJ2-7; no clear D gene. The V and J ends lost 6 bases and 2 bases respectively, with 20 bases between them. Germline CDR1 and CDR2: DFQATT and SNEGSKA (reference sequence). The CDR3 has 15 residues.

Many counts were recorded for this clonotype. The V call is TRBV11-3, the J call TRBJ2-7; D remains ambiguous. The CDR3 sequence is 13 residues long. V shed 5 bases and J shed 2 bases, with 10 bases lying between them. Germline loops: CDR1 SGHNT, CDR2 YENEEA. CDR3 in amino acids: CASSPNDTYEQYF. The CDR3 bases are TGTGCCAGCAGCCCTAACGATACCTACGAGCAGTACTTC.

This clonotype was detected many times. The chain uses TRBV18 and TRBJ2-1, with TRBD2 matching over 7 bases. This CDR3 has 16 residues. With 5 bases clipped from V and 0 bases from J, the junction kept 7 bases outside the gene matches. CDR1 is KGHSH and CDR2 is LQKENI in the germline V gene. The CDR3 nucleotides are TGTGCCAGCTCATATGAAGCGGGGAGCTCCTACAATGAGCAGTTCTTC. Translated: CASSYEAGSSYNEQFF. Full variable domain (missing parts from reference TRBV18 and TRBJ2-1): NAGVMQNPRHLVRRRGQEARLRCSPMKGHSHVYWYRQLPEEGLKFMVYLQKENIIDESGMPKERFSAEFPKEGPSILRIQQVVRGDSAAYFCASSYEAGSSYNEQFFGPGTRLTVL.

The chain recombines TRBV5-6 with TRBJ1-1; the match to TRBD1 covers 8 bases. Germline CDR1 and CDR2: SGHDT and YYEEEE. The CDR3 has 15 amino acids. The V and J ends lost 4 bases and 2 bases, in that order; junction bases with no gene match: 7. The CDR3 DNA reads TGTGCCAGCAGCCAGCGGGACAGGCCTAACACTGAAGCTTTCTTT. Protein sequence: CASSQRDRPNTEAFF.

This clonotype has at least ten counts. The chain combines TRBV6-6 with TRBJ2-7; perhaps TRBD2 as D (5 bases). The V gene lost 9 bases and the J gene lost 3 bases, with 15 bases spanning the gap. The V gene's germline CDR1 is MNHNY and CDR2 SVGAGI (reference sequence). The CDR3 contains 13 residues. The CDR3: CASRTPAGYEQYF. The DNA for the CDR3 is TGTGCCAGTCGGACTCCTGCTGGCTACGAGCAGTACTTC.

V and J are TRBV27 and TRBJ1-5, with TRBD1 matching 8 bases. Germline CDR1 reads MNHEY; CDR2 reads SMNVEV (reference sequence). Trimming at V came to 0 bases and at J to 2 bases, leaving 3 bases not matched to a gene. The CDR3 length is 16 residues. The CDR3 sequence is CASSLSPDRGNQPQHF. In DNA, the CDR3 is TGTGCCAGCAGTTTATCCCCGGACAGGGGCAATCAGCCCCAGCATTTT.

The table lists this clonotype with many counts. The CDR3 DNA reads TGTGCCAGCAGTTACAGGGGATGGAACTATGGCTACACCTTC. It encodes CASSYRGWNYGYTF. The J gene is TRBJ1-2, the V gene TRBV12-3 or TRBV12-4, with 7 bases matching TRBD1. Germline trimming cut 4 bases from V and 2 bases from J; bases unmatched to any gene: 4. The CDR3 loop spans 14 amino acids.

The table lists this clonotype with many counts. The V and J genes are TRBV7-2 and TRBJ2-5, with 10 bases that match TRBD1. This CDR3 is 16 amino acids long. The junction had 8 bases not matched to a gene; V was cut back by 0 bases and J by 7 bases. The germline V gene encodes CDR1 SGHTA and CDR2 FQGNSA. The CDR3 DNA sequence: TGTGCCAGCAGCTTAGCCAGACAGGGGGCGACGGGGACCCAGTACTTC. Its translation is CASSLARQGATGTQYF.

This clonotype turned up a few times. V usage is TRBV12-5 and J usage is TRBJ2-1; TRBD2 aligns across 13 bases. This CDR3 is built from 14 residues. Trimming at V came to 4 bases and at J to 12 bases, leaving 6 bases not matched to a gene. From germline, CDR1 is LGHNT and CDR2 FRNRAP. CDR3 sequence reads: CASGSGLAGMAQFF. DNA for the CDR3: TGTGCTAGTGGTTCGGGACTAGCGGGAATGGCGCAGTTCTTC.

By proportion, this clonotype is medium-sized. The chain is built from TRBV7-2 and TRBJ2-7; 7 bases fit TRBD1. Germline V gives CDR1 SGHTA, CDR2 FQGNSA. CDR3 length: 15 residues. V lost 1 base and J lost 4; bases outside the gene matches: 7. The DNA of the CDR3 is TGTGCCAGCAGCTTAGGATGGGACAGAAGTTACGAGCAGTACTTC. This codes for CASSLGWDRSYEQYF.

This rearrangement joins TRBV20-1 to TRBJ1-5, with unresolved D. V was trimmed by 5 bases and J by 6 bases, leaving 14 bases between them. The CDR3 runs 13 residues. Looked up from germline, CDR1 is DFQATT and CDR2 is SNEGSKA (reference sequence). CDR3 sequence: CSAYSGEGQPQHF. The CDR3 DNA follows: TGCAGTGCTTATAGTGGGGAGGGTCAGCCCCAGCATTTT.

The chain couples TRBV7-9 to TRBJ2-3; no definite D call. This CDR3 is 13 amino acids long. Germline values: CDR1 SEHNR, CDR2 FQNEAQ (reference sequence). V gave up 10 bases and J gave up 2 bases, with 13 bases separating them. The CDR3: CATQPRNTDTQYF. The CDR3 DNA follows: TGTGCCACCCAACCTAGAAACACAGATACGCAGTATTTT.

This clonotype was seen repeatedly, ten times or more. The chain recombines TRBV7-6 with TRBJ2-7; 9 nucleotides align to TRBD1. This CDR3 has 13 amino acids. Per germline, CDR1 SGHVS and CDR2 FNYEAQ. Trimming took 5 bases from V and 6 from J; bases not matched to a gene: 5. The chain's CDR3 is CASSPGTGSEQYF. The CDR3 bases are TGTGCCAGCAGCCCCGGGACAGGGTCCGAGCAGTACTTC.

This clonotype was recorded many times. The chain is built from TRBV7-2 and TRBJ2-3, with TRBD1 matching over 7 bases. CDR3 length equals 15 residues. The junction had 10 bases not matched to a gene; V was cut back by 5 bases and J by 5 bases. Germline V CDR1 and CDR2: SGHTA, FQGNSA. In DNA, the CDR3 is TGTGCCAGCAGCCGAGGGACAGCCCTGGGAGATACGCAGTATTTT. Amino acid sequence: CASSRGTALGDTQYF.

This clonotype was detected many times. The rearrangement joins TRBV7-8 to TRBJ1-4, with TRBD1 matching over 8 bases. Looked up from germline, CDR1 is SGHVS and CDR2 is FQNEAQ. This CDR3 comprises 15 residues. V lost 0 bases to trimming and J lost 8 bases; unmatched junction nucleotides: 5. CDR3 residues: CASSLAQGAREKLFF. The CDR3 DNA reads TGTGCCAGCAGCTTAGCGCAGGGGGCGCGGGAAAAACTGTTTTTT.

This clonotype occurred many times. This chain connects TRBV7-6 to TRBJ2-1, with D unresolved. This CDR3 region has 11 residues. V was cut by 3 bases and J by 5 bases, with 2 bases left in between. Germline CDR1 SGHVS, CDR2 FNYEAQ. CDR3 loop: CASSFHNEQFF. DNA for the CDR3: TGTGCCAGCAGCTTTCACAATGAGCAGTTCTTC.

The rearrangement links TRBV6-2 or TRBV6-3 to TRBJ2-2, with TRBD2 identical over 11 bases. Losses at the gene ends were 6 bases for V and 6 bases for J; bases not matched to a gene: 3. The V gene's germline CDR1 is MNHEY and CDR2 SVGEGT. The CDR3 contains 14 residues. This CDR3 is CASRRLAGSGELFF. As DNA, the CDR3 is TGTGCCAGCAGAAGACTAGCGGGATCCGGGGAGCTGTTTTTT.

This clonotype was observed at least ten times. This sequence joins TRBV7-6 and TRBJ1-6; no firm D call. The ends were cut back, 8 bases at V and 0 bases at J, with 5 bases in the middle. CDR1 is SGHVS and CDR2 is FNYEAQ in the germline V gene. This CDR3 spans 13 amino acids. CDR3 nucleotide sequence: TGTGCCAGCGGGAGCTCCTATAATTCACCCCTCCACTTT. Translating gives CASGSSYNSPLHF.

The chain carries TRBV6-6 and TRBJ2-3; D remains ambiguous. Germline CDR1 is MNHNY and CDR2 is SVGAGI (reference sequence). The CDR3 consists of 12 residues. The V end was cut by 6 bases, the J end by 4 bases, with 8 bases between. The CDR3 protein is CASSPTPDTQYF. The CDR3 nucleotides read TGTGCCAGCAGCCCCACTCCAGATACGCAGTATTTT.

This clonotype appeared many times. One junction end disagrees with the germline gene, perhaps due to a read error. The genes are TRBV18 and TRBJ1-6, with a weak D call TRBD1 (6 bases). The CDR3 loop spans 13 amino acids. CDR1 KGHSH and CDR2 LQKENI come from the germline V gene. CDR3 protein: CASSPPGDSPLHF. For the CDR3, the DNA is TGTGCCAGCTCACCGCCAGGGGATTCGCCCCTCCACTTT. The complete variable domain, with remaining parts taken from reference TRBV18 and TRBJ1-6, reads NAGVMQNPRHLVRRRGQEARLRCSPMKGHSHVYWYRQLPEEGLKFMVYLQKENIIDESGMPKERFSAEFPKEGPSILRIQQVVRGDSAAYFCASSPPGDSPLHFGNGTRLTVT.

There are many counts of this clonotype. In nucleotides, the CDR3 is TGTGCCAGCAGCTTAACTAGCGGGGGGGACCAGACCCAGTACTTC. This sequence encodes CASSLTSGGDQTQYF. The V call is TRBV7-2, the J call TRBJ2-5; 13 positions match TRBD2. Looked up from germline, CDR1 is SGHTA and CDR2 is FQGNSA. The CDR3 runs to 15 residues. J was trimmed by 6 bases and V by 2 bases; bases with no gene match: 3.

Ten or more counts support this clonotype. The V and J genes are TRBV7-2 and TRBJ1-2; 12 nucleotides align to TRBD1. Germline trimming cut 7 bases from V and 8 bases from J; bases unmatched to any gene: 8. The CDR3 is made up of 14 amino acids. Germline CDR1 reads SGHTA; CDR2 reads FQGNSA. As DNA, the CDR3 is TGTGCCAGCACCGACCGGGACAGGGGGCGAGGCTACACCTTC. Translated: CASTDRDRGRGYTF. The whole variable domain, filled in from reference TRBV7-2 and TRBJ1-2, reads GAGVSQSPSNKVTEKGKDVELRCDPISGHTALYWYRQSLGQGLEFLIYFQGNSAPDKSGLPSDRFSAERTGGSVSTLTIQRTQQEDSAVYLCASTDRDRGRGYTFGSGTRLTVV.

This clonotype was observed a handful of times. V gene TRBV18 combines with J gene TRBJ1-5; D unclear. CDR1 is KGHSH, CDR2 LQKENI, per germline. The CDR3 is made up of 15 amino acids. V lost 1 base and J 3 bases, leaving 10 bases between the germline ends. CDR3 sequence reads: CASSPQGANNQPQHF. DNA of the CDR3: TGTGCCAGCTCACCACAGGGAGCCAACAATCAGCCCCAGCATTTT.